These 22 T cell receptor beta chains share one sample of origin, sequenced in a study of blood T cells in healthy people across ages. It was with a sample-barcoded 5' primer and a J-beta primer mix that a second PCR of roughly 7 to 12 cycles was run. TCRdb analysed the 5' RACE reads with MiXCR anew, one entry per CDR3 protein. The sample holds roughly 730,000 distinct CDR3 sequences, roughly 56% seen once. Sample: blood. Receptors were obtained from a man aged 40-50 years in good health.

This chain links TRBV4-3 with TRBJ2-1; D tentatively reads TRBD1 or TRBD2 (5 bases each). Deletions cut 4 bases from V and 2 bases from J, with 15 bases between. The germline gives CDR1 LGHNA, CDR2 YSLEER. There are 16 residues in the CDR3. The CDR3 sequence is CASSRLPEGPYNEQFF. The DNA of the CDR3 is TGCGCCAGCAGCCGGCTCCCTGAGGGGCCCTACAATGAGCAGTTCTTC.

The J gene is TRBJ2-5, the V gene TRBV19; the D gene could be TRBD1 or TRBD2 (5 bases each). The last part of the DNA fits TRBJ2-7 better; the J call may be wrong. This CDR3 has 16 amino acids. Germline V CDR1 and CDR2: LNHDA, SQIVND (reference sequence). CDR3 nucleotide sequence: TGTGCCAGTAAGACCCTACATGGGGGAAATTCCTACGAGCAGTACTTC. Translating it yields CASKTLHGGNSYEQYF.

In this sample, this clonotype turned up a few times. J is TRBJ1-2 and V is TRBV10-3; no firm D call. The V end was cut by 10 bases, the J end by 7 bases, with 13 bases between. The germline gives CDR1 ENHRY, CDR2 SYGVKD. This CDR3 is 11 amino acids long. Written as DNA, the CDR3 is TGTGCCAGCGGAGACTACGGTGGCTACACCTTC. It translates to CASGDYGGYTF.

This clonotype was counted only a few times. CDR3: CASSQSGQGLINEQFF. The CDR3 DNA sequence: TGCGCCAGCAGCCAGAGTGGACAGGGTTTAATCAATGAGCAGTTCTTC. V usage is TRBV4-1 and J usage is TRBJ2-1; TRBD1 agrees at 8 bases. Germline values: CDR1 MGHRA, CDR2 YSYEKL. The CDR3 has 16 residues. V shed 3 bases, J shed 6 bases, and the junction held 10 bases outside the gene matches.

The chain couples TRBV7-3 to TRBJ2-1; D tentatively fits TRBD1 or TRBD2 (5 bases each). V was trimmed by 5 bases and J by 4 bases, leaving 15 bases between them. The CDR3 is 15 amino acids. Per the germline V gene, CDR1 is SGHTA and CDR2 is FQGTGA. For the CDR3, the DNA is TGTGCCAGCAGCGGTACCGGGACGGAATACAATGAGCAGTTCTTC. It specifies CASSGTGTEYNEQFF.

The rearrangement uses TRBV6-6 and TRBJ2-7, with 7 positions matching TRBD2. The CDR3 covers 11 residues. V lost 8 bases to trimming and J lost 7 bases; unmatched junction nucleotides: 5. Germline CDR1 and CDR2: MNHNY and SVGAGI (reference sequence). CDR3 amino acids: CASGGGLEQYF. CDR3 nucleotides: TGTGCCAGCGGGGGGGGTTTAGAGCAGTACTTC.

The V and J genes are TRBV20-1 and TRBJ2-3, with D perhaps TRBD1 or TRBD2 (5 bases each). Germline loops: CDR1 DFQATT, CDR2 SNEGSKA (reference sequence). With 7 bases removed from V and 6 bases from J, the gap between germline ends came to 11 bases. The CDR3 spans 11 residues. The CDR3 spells CSVGVKDTQYF. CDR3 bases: TGCAGTGTGGGGGTCAAGGATACGCAGTATTTT.

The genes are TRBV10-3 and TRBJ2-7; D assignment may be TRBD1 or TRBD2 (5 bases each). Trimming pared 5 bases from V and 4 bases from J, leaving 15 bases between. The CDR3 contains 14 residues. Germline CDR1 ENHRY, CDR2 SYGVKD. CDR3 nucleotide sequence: TGTGCCATCAGTAAGATCCGGGACCAATACGAGCAGTACTTC. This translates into CAISKIRDQYEQYF.

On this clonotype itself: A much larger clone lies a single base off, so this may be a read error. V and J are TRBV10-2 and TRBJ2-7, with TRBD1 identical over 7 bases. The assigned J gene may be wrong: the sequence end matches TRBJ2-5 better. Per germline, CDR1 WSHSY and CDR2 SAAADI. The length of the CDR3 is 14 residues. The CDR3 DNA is TGCGCCAGCAGTGAGGATACAGGGGAAGAGACCCAGTACTTC. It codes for CASSEDTGEETQYF.

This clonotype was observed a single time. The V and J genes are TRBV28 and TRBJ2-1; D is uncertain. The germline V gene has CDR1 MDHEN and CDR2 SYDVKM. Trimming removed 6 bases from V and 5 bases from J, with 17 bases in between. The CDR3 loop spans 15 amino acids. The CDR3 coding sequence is TGTGCCAGCAGACCTCAAGCCCTAAGAAACAATGAGCAGTTCTTC. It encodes CASRPQALRNNEQFF.

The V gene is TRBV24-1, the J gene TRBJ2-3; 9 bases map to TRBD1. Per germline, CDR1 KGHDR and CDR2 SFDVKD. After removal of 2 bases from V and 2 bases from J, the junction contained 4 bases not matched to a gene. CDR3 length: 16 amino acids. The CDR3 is CATSDYRGLVTDTQYF. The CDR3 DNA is TGTGCCACCAGTGATTACAGGGGGCTGGTCACAGATACGCAGTATTTT.

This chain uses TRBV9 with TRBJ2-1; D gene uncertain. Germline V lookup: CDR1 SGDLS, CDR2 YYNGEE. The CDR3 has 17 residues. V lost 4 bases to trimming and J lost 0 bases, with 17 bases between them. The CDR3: CASSLRSGGNSYNEQFF. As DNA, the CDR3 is TGTGCCAGCAGCCTCCGTTCGGGCGGCAACTCCTACAATGAGCAGTTCTTC.

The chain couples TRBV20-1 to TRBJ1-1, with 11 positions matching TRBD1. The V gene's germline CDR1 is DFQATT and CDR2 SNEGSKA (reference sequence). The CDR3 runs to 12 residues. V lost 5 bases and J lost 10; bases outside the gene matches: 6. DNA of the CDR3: TGCAGTGCTCCAACCGGGACAGGGGGAGCTTTCTTT. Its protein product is CSAPTGTGGAFF.

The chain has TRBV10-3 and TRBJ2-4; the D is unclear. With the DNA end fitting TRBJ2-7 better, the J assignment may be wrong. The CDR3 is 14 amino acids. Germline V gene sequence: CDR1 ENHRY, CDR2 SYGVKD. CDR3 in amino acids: CAISEENTRYEQYF. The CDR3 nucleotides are TGTGCCATCAGTGAGGAAAACACCCGCTACGAGCAGTACTTC.

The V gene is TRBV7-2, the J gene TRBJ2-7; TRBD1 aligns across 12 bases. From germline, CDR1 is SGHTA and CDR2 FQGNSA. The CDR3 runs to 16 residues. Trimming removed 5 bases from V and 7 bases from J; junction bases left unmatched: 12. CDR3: CASSLGTGGSYNEQYF. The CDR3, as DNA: TGTGCCAGCAGCCTTGGGACAGGGGGCTCCTACAATGAGCAGTACTTC.

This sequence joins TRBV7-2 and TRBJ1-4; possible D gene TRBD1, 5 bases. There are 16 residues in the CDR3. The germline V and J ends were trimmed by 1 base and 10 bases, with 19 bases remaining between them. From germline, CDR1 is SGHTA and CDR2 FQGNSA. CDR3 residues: CASSLDNGAHGGKLFF. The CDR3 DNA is TGTGCCAGCAGCTTAGATAACGGGGCTCATGGGGGAAAACTGTTTTTT.

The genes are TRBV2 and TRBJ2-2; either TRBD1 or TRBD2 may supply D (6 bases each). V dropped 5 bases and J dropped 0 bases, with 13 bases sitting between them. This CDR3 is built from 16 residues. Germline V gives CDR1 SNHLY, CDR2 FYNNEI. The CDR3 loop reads CASSSLGGANTGELFF. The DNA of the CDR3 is TGTGCCAGCAGTTCCCTGGGGGGCGCGAACACCGGGGAGCTGTTTTTT.

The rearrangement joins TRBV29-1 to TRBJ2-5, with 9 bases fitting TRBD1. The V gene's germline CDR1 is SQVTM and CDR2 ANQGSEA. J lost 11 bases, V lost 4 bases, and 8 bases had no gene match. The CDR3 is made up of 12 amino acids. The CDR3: CSVGDRAVPQYF. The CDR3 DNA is TGCAGCGTTGGGGACAGGGCTGTTCCGCAGTACTTC.

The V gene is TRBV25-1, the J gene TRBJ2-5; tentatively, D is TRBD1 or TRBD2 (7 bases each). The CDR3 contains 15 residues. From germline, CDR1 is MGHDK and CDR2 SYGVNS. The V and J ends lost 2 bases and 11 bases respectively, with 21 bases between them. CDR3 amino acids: CASSEPRGRGRLQYF. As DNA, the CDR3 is TGTGCCAGCAGTGAACCCCGGGGGAGGGGGCGTTTGCAGTACTTC.

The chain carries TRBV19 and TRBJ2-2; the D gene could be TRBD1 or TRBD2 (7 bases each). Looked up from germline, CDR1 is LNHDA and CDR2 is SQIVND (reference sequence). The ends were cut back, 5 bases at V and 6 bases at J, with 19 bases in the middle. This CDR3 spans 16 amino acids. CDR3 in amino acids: CASSAGGAGFAGELFF. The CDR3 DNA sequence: TGTGCCAGTAGTGCAGGGGGGGCTGGCTTTGCCGGGGAGCTGTTTTTT.

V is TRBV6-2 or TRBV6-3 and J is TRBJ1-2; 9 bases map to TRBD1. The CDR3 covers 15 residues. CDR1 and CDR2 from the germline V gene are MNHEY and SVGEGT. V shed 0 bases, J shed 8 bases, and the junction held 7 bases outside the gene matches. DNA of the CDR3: TGTGCCAGCAGTTACTCGAACAGGGGGCAAGGAGGCTACACCTTC. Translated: CASSYSNRGQGGYTF.

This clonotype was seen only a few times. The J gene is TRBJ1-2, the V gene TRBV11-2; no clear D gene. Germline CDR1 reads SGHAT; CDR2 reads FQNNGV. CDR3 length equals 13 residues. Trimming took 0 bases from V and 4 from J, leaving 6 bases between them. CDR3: CASSLDKGYGYTF. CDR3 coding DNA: TGTGCCAGCAGCTTAGATAAGGGCTATGGCTACACCTTC.